This TCR beta chain was recovered during a study of shared T cell receptors in the human thymus. This clone showed up just once. The V end lost 3 bases, the J end lost 13 bases, and 19 bases lay between the germline ends. This CDR3 has 14 residues. Germline values: CDR1 LGHNT, CDR2 FRNRAP. The protocol was immunoSEQ multiplex PCR, while the TCRdb copy is restricted to in-frame clones and leaves out a portion. The data hold 500,000 to 550,000 clones, with around 78% observed a single time. These data were likewise used in another study, on human thymus T cells. That report adds: Healthy Finnish infants undergoing corrective surgery for congenital heart defects were used as donors. Surgeons resected thymus tissue during corrective heart surgery. Blood and thymic repertoires both appeared biased in V and J gene usage. Thymic repertoires of unrelated individuals were reported in related research to overlap highly.

The sequencing input was thymocytes. This TCR derives from a boy less than two years old with a congenital heart defect. V gene TRBV12-5 combines with J gene TRBJ2-1; D possibly corresponds to TRBD1 (6 bases). Here the CDR3 reads CASGLTPNRDRQFF. In DNA, the CDR3 is TGTGCTAGTGGTTTAACCCCGAACAGGGACCGACAGTTCTTC.